This is a list of T cell receptor beta chains from one sample in a study of CD8 T cells in Susac syndrome. TCRdb used MiXCR to reprocess the immunoSEQ multiplex PCR reads, holding one entry per CDR3 protein. The repertoire includes 85,000 to 95,000 distinct CDR3 sequences, about 94% of them detected once, and 0.3% to 0.35% sits in the top ten. The sample consisted of CD4+ T cells from PBMCs. The receptors derive from a human donor with Susac syndrome. Both conserved end residues are part of each CDR3. Each record gives: J gene, clone size, D gene, V gene, CDR3 DNA, CDR3 protein. A D gene is named only where the DNA matches it firmly. For some rows the clone size is stated as once, few or many, or as a class when expanded; others skip it.

J gene: TRBJ2-1; clone size: NA; D gene: TRBD2; V gene: TRBV5-4; CDR3 DNA: TGTGCCGTCAGTAAGGGGACTACTTACAATGAGCAGTTCTTC; CDR3 protein: CAVSKGTTYNEQFF
J gene: TRBJ1-5; clone size: NA; D gene: NA; V gene: TRBV2; CDR3 DNA: TGTGCCAGCACTGAAGAGGTAGTTCAGCCCCAGCATTTT; CDR3 protein: CASTEEVVQPQHF
J gene: TRBJ1-1; clone size: NA; D gene: NA; V gene: TRBV28; CDR3 DNA: TGTGCCAGCAGTGGGAGGCTGGGGCGTGTTGAAGCTTTCTTT; CDR3 protein: CASSGRLGRVEAFF
J gene: TRBJ1-1; clone size: NA; D gene: NA; V gene: TRBV4-1; CDR3 DNA: TGCGCCAGCAGCCTTTCGACAGCTACCATGAACACTGAAGCTTTCTTT; CDR3 protein: CASSLSTATMNTEAFF
J gene: TRBJ1-5; clone size: NA; D gene: NA; V gene: TRBV20-1; CDR3 DNA: TGCAGTGCTGTGACTCAAACCAGCCGCCAGCCCCAGCATTTT; CDR3 protein: CSAVTQTSRQPQHF
J gene: TRBJ2-2; clone size: NA; D gene: NA; V gene: TRBV28; CDR3 DNA: TGTGCCAGCAGTGCGCCCAGGGGAGGGAGCACCGGGGAGCTGTTTTTT; CDR3 protein: CASSAPRGGSTGELFF
J gene: TRBJ1-2; clone size: NA; D gene: NA; V gene: TRBV3-1; CDR3 DNA: TGTGCCAGCAGCCAAGATAGTCGTTCGCCGGTCTATGGCTACACCTTC; CDR3 protein: CASSQDSRSPVYGYTF
J gene: TRBJ2-1; clone size: NA; D gene: NA; V gene: TRBV12-3/TRBV12-4; CDR3 DNA: TGTGCCAGCAGTTTGGCAGGGACCTACAATGAGCAGTTCTTC; CDR3 protein: CASSLAGTYNEQFF
J gene: TRBJ2-3; clone size: NA; D gene: NA; V gene: TRBV4-1; CDR3 DNA: TGCGCCAGCAGCCAAGCCTCTAGGAGTACAGATACGCAGTATTTT; CDR3 protein: CASSQASRSTDTQYF
J gene: TRBJ2-2; clone size: NA; D gene: NA; V gene: TRBV25-1; CDR3 DNA: TGTGCCAGCAGTCCCCGGACAGCCCAGGCTGGCGGGGAGCTGTTTTTT; CDR3 protein: CASSPRTAQAGGELFF
J gene: TRBJ1-5; clone size: NA; D gene: TRBD1; V gene: TRBV20-1; CDR3 DNA: TGCAGTGCTAGGGCCCAGGGGGACCAGCCCCAGCATTTT; CDR3 protein: CSARAQGDQPQHF
J gene: TRBJ2-5; clone size: NA; D gene: TRBD2; V gene: TRBV20-1; CDR3 DNA: TGCAGTGCACGTGGACTAGCGGGGGAGACCCAGTACTTC; CDR3 protein: CSARGLAGETQYF
J gene: TRBJ1-1; clone size: NA; D gene: TRBD1; V gene: TRBV15; CDR3 DNA: TGTGCCACCAGCAGAGACAGGGGGCCGGGAGCTTTCTTT; CDR3 protein: CATSRDRGPGAFF
J gene: TRBJ2-5; clone size: NA; D gene: NA; V gene: TRBV6-5; CDR3 DNA: TGTGCCAGCAGTTACTCGGCGGGGCAAGAGACCCAGTACTTC; CDR3 protein: CASSYSAGQETQYF
J gene: TRBJ2-5; clone size: NA; D gene: TRBD2; V gene: TRBV9; CDR3 DNA: TGTGCCAGCAGCATCGAGGAGCGGGGGAAGGAGACCCAGTACTTC; CDR3 protein: CASSIEERGKETQYF
J gene: TRBJ2-3; clone size: NA; D gene: NA; V gene: TRBV9; CDR3 DNA: TGTGCCAGCACCCTGGGAATTAGCACAGATACGCAGTATTTT; CDR3 protein: CASTLGISTDTQYF
J gene: TRBJ2-1; clone size: NA; D gene: NA; V gene: TRBV6-2/TRBV6-3; CDR3 DNA: TGTGCCAGCAGTAAAAACTTGGACTGGGACGGAGAGCAGTTCTTC; CDR3 protein: CASSKNLDWDGEQFF
J gene: TRBJ2-3; clone size: NA; D gene: TRBD1; V gene: TRBV24-1; CDR3 DNA: TGTGCCACCAGTGTGGACGGGACAGGGGGCTCAGATACGCAGTATTTT; CDR3 protein: CATSVDGTGGSDTQYF
J gene: TRBJ1-1; clone size: NA; D gene: TRBD1; V gene: TRBV7-8; CDR3 DNA: TGTGCCAGCAGCTTCTATACGGGACAGACGAACACTGAAGCTTTCTTT; CDR3 protein: CASSFYTGQTNTEAFF
J gene: TRBJ1-2; clone size: once; D gene: TRBD1; V gene: TRBV3-1; CDR3 DNA: TGTGCCAGCAGCCAAGGGACAGGATTTTATGGCTACACCTTC; CDR3 protein: CASSQGTGFYGYTF
J gene: TRBJ2-5; clone size: NA; D gene: NA; V gene: TRBV24-1; CDR3 DNA: TGTGCCACCAGTGAGGTCGTAGGCGAGACCCAGTACTTC; CDR3 protein: CATSEVVGETQYF
J gene: TRBJ1-1; clone size: NA; D gene: NA; V gene: TRBV7-2; CDR3 DNA: TGTGCCAGCAGCTTATTGGGTCCGGTAAACACTGAAGCTTTCTTT; CDR3 protein: CASSLLGPVNTEAFF
J gene: TRBJ2-5; clone size: NA; D gene: NA; V gene: TRBV25-1; CDR3 DNA: TGTGCCAGCAGTGAATTGGGGGCCTCACATCGGGAGACCCAGTACTTC; CDR3 protein: CASSELGASHRETQYF
J gene: TRBJ1-2; clone size: once; D gene: NA; V gene: TRBV5-6; CDR3 DNA: TGTGCCAGCAGCACGGAGGGGGGCTACACCTTC; CDR3 protein: CASSTEGGYTF
J gene: TRBJ1-2; clone size: once; D gene: NA; V gene: TRBV30; CDR3 DNA: TGTGCCTGGAGTCGCGACCGACCTTATGGCTACACCTTC; CDR3 protein: CAWSRDRPYGYTF
J gene: TRBJ2-7; clone size: once; D gene: NA; V gene: TRBV29-1; CDR3 DNA: TGCAGCGTTGTATGGCACCACGACTCCTACGAGCAGTACTTC; CDR3 protein: CSVVWHHDSYEQYF
J gene: TRBJ1-2; clone size: once; D gene: NA; V gene: TRBV30; CDR3 DNA: TGTGCCTGGAGTACTGGGAGCGGTTATGGCTACACCTTC; CDR3 protein: CAWSTGSGYGYTF
J gene: TRBJ1-5; clone size: NA; D gene: TRBD1; V gene: TRBV9; CDR3 DNA: TGTGCCAGCAGCGGGACAGGTCATAGCAATCAGCCCCAGCATTTT; CDR3 protein: CASSGTGHSNQPQHF
J gene: TRBJ2-3; clone size: NA; D gene: NA; V gene: TRBV5-1; CDR3 DNA: TGCGCCAGCAGCGCCCGAGGAGCCGACCTTGGGTCGGGCACAGATACGCAGTATTTT; CDR3 protein: CASSARGADLGSGTDTQYF
J gene: TRBJ2-3; clone size: NA; D gene: TRBD1; V gene: TRBV6-2/TRBV6-3; CDR3 DNA: TGTGCCAGCAAAAATGGACAGGGTACAGATACGCAGTATTTT; CDR3 protein: CASKNGQGTDTQYF
J gene: TRBJ1-2; clone size: NA; D gene: NA; V gene: TRBV12-3/TRBV12-4; CDR3 DNA: TGTGCCAGCAGCGGACGCTATGGCTACACCTTC; CDR3 protein: CASSGRYGYTF
J gene: TRBJ2-7; clone size: NA; D gene: TRBD1; V gene: TRBV20-1; CDR3 DNA: TGCAGTGCTAGTGAAGGGACAGGGAGGTCCTACGAGCAGTACTTC; CDR3 protein: CSASEGTGRSYEQYF
J gene: TRBJ1-5; clone size: NA; D gene: TRBD1; V gene: TRBV7-9; CDR3 DNA: TGTGCCAGCAGCTCGGACAGGGGACTTGATCAGCCCCAGCATTTT; CDR3 protein: CASSSDRGLDQPQHF
J gene: TRBJ2-7; clone size: NA; D gene: NA; V gene: TRBV30; CDR3 DNA: TGTGCCTGGACGACCTCCTACGAGCAGTACTTC; CDR3 protein: CAWTTSYEQYF
J gene: TRBJ2-2; clone size: NA; D gene: NA; V gene: TRBV30; CDR3 DNA: TGTGCCTGGAGTGTAACGGGGGCCGGGGAGCTGTTTTTT; CDR3 protein: CAWSVTGAGELFF
J gene: TRBJ2-2; clone size: NA; D gene: NA; V gene: TRBV12-3/TRBV12-4; CDR3 DNA: TGTGCCAGCAACCCCGCCGGGGTACGGACCGGGGAGCTGTTTTTT; CDR3 protein: CASNPAGVRTGELFF
J gene: TRBJ2-1; clone size: NA; D gene: TRBD1; V gene: TRBV5-6; CDR3 DNA: TGTGCCAGCGGCAACAGGGGACGGAATGAGCAGTTCTTC; CDR3 protein: CASGNRGRNEQFF
J gene: TRBJ2-4; clone size: NA; D gene: TRBD2; V gene: TRBV20-1; CDR3 DNA: TGCAGTGCTTTTAGCGGGGGGGCGTCGAGCAACATTCAGTACTTC; CDR3 protein: CSAFSGGASSNIQYF
J gene: TRBJ1-6; clone size: NA; D gene: NA; V gene: TRBV6-1; CDR3 DNA: TGTGCCAGCAGTGCCCAGCCCTCTAATTCACCCCTCCACTTT; CDR3 protein: CASSAQPSNSPLHF
J gene: TRBJ1-2; clone size: NA; D gene: NA; V gene: TRBV5-6; CDR3 DNA: TGTGCCAGCAGCAACCCGGCCCACAATGGCTACACCTTC; CDR3 protein: CASSNPAHNGYTF
J gene: TRBJ2-7; clone size: NA; D gene: NA; V gene: TRBV5-8; CDR3 DNA: TGTGCCAGCAGCCGAACAATGAGCTCCTACGAGCAGTACTTC; CDR3 protein: CASSRTMSSYEQYF